This passage covers 21 T cell receptor beta chains from one sample sequenced in a study of T cell responses to AZD1222 COVID-19 vaccine. Generated by immunoSEQ multiplex PCR, the TCRdb table keeps only in-frame clones and is missing some. The repertoire holds 200,000 or so clones, with approximately 91% as singletons. This specimen consisted of peripheral blood, obtained on day 0 of AZD1222 vaccination. The receptors stem from an adult in good health.

The rearrangement links TRBV5-1 to TRBJ2-7; 8 bases are shared with TRBD1. The CDR3 has 15 amino acids. Germline lookup yields CDR1 SGHRS and CDR2 YFSETQ. V lost 5 bases, J lost 1 base, and 8 bases stayed unmatched. The DNA for the CDR3 is TGCGCCAGCAGTCGTGGGACAGGCCTTTCCTACGAGCAGTACTTC. It encodes CASSRGTGLSYEQYF.

The CDR3: CASSLGGSGSYNSPLHF. DNA of the CDR3: TGTGCCAGCAGCTTGGGCGGGTCGGGCTCCTATAATTCACCCCTCCACTTT. This sequence joins TRBV5-5 and TRBJ1-6; unclear D gene. V lost 0 bases and J lost 0, with 10 bases in between. The CDR3 length is 17 residues. Germline V gene lookup returns CDR1 SGHKS and CDR2 YYEKEE (reference sequence).

This sequence joins TRBV9 and TRBJ2-3, with 10 bases fitting TRBD2. Germline trimming cut 0 bases from V and 2 bases from J; bases unmatched to any gene: 9. The CDR3 is made up of 18 amino acids. CDR1 and CDR2 (germline): SGDLS, YYNGEE. The CDR3 loop is CASSVALTSGIFTDTQYF. DNA of the CDR3: TGTGCCAGCAGCGTAGCTTTAACTAGCGGGATATTCACAGATACGCAGTATTTT. Looking up the rest from reference TRBV9 and TRBJ2-3 gives the full variable domain: DSGVTQTPKHLITATGQRVTLRCSPRSGDLSVYWYQQSLDQGLQFLIQYYNGEERAKGNILERFSAQQFPDLHSELNLSSLELGDSALYFCASSVALTSGIFTDTQYFGPGTRLTVL.

This sequence joins TRBV19 and TRBJ1-2, with TRBD1 matching 7 bases. This CDR3 spans 17 amino acids. V lost 6 bases and J lost 4; bases outside the gene matches: 17. CDR1 and CDR2 (germline): LNHDA, SQIVND (reference sequence). CDR3 sequence (DNA): TGTGCCAGTAGGGGCACTTCGGGACAGAAGAACTCCTATGGCTACACCTTC. Translation gives CASRGTSGQKNSYGYTF.

The gene calls are TRBV6-1 and TRBJ1-3; 8 bases are shared with TRBD1. With 3 bases clipped from V and 2 bases from J, the junction kept 6 bases outside the gene matches. Germline-derived CDR1 and CDR2 are MNHNS and SASEGT. CDR3 length equals 16 residues. CDR3 sequence reads: CASSDGQGLAGNTIYF. CDR3 nucleotides: TGTGCCAGCAGTGACGGACAGGGATTAGCTGGAAACACCATATATTTT.

The chain couples TRBV19 to TRBJ1-1; no clear D gene. This CDR3 is built from 13 residues. V lost 3 bases, J lost 3 bases, and 8 bases lay in between. Germline V CDR1 and CDR2: LNHDA, SQIVND (reference sequence). Here the CDR3 DNA reads TGTGCCAGTAGTATGCGGGGTGACACTGAAGCTTTCTTT. Protein: CASSMRGDTEAFF.

The chain has TRBV9 and TRBJ1-3, with unresolved D. Trimming removed 4 bases at V and 2 bases at J, with 7 bases between. Germline V lookup: CDR1 SGDLS, CDR2 YYNGEE. CDR3 length equals 13 residues. The CDR3 loop is CASSIGTGNTIYF. The DNA of the CDR3 is TGTGCCAGCAGCATTGGAACTGGAAACACCATATATTTT.

The genes are TRBV6-2 or TRBV6-3 and TRBJ2-1; a weak D match, TRBD2 (5 bases). The CDR3 is 17 residues long. The germline V gene has CDR1 MNHEY and CDR2 SVGEGT. V was trimmed by 1 base and J by 2 bases, leaving 15 bases between them. The CDR3 nucleotides read TGTGCCAGCAGTTACTTCGTGGGAGCTCGGCCCTACAATGAGCAGTTCTTC. Translated: CASSYFVGARPYNEQFF.

The table lists this clone with a count of one. The chain carries TRBV12-3 or TRBV12-4 and TRBJ2-1, with TRBD2 as a possible D gene (5 bases). This CDR3 is 13 amino acids long. Trimming removed 5 bases at V and 10 bases at J, with 15 bases between. This CDR3 reads CASSPRGPGEQFF. The CDR3 DNA reads as TGTGCCAGCAGTCCCCGTGGGCCGGGAGAGCAGTTCTTC.

The J gene is TRBJ2-7, the V gene TRBV4-3; TRBD1 matches at 7 bases. The CDR3 consists of 15 residues. Germline V gene data show CDR1 as LGHNA and CDR2 as YSLEER. J gave up 3 bases and V 4 bases, and 9 bases lay outside the gene matches. The CDR3 loop reads CASSLYQGERYEQYF. The CDR3 DNA sequence: TGCGCCAGCAGCCTATACCAGGGGGAACGCTACGAGCAGTACTTC.

The chain couples TRBV2 to TRBJ1-6, with D unclear. Looked up from germline, CDR1 is SNHLY and CDR2 is FYNNEI. Trimming took 8 bases from V and 9 from J, leaving 14 bases between them. The CDR3 contains 13 residues. In nucleotides, the CDR3 is TGTGCCAGCTCAATGGGTTCTCCTTCACCCCTCCACTTT. As protein: CASSMGSPSPLHF.

This chain uses TRBV6-5 with TRBJ1-4, with D possibly matching TRBD1 (5 bases). Germline assignment: CDR1 MNHEY and CDR2 SVGAGI. V dropped 5 bases and J dropped 8 bases, with 15 bases sitting between them. This CDR3 contains 14 residues. CDR3 nucleotides: TGTGCCAGCAGTACGGGTTTGAGGGGCGAAAAACTGTTTTTT. Translating it yields CASSTGLRGEKLFF.

The chain recombines TRBV7-9 with TRBJ2-7; 13 bases line up with TRBD2. Trimming removed 5 bases from V and 2 bases from J; junction bases left unmatched: 0. Germline CDR1 and CDR2: SEHNR and FQNEAQ (reference sequence). This CDR3 has 14 amino acids. DNA of the CDR3: TGTGCCAGCAGCGGGACTAGCGGGGCCTACGAGCAGTACTTC. Translation gives CASSGTSGAYEQYF.

The J gene is TRBJ1-1, the V gene TRBV4-3; 9 nucleotides align to TRBD1. The CDR3 covers 14 residues. Germline CDR1 is LGHNA and CDR2 is YSLEER. J lost 14 bases, V lost 0 bases, and 10 bases had no gene match. This CDR3 reads CASSQETSGQGSFF. CDR3 in DNA: TGCGCCAGCAGCCAAGAAACGTCGGGACAGGGCTCCTTCTTT.

The chain carries TRBV27 and TRBJ1-5; the D is unclear. Trimming removed 5 bases at V and 3 bases at J, with 14 bases between. Germline CDR1 MNHEY, CDR2 SMNVEV (reference sequence). CDR3 length: 15 residues. The CDR3 DNA reads as TGTGCCAGCAGTATCTTTCGAGGTGACAATCAGCCCCAGCATTTT. It is translated as CASSIFRGDNQPQHF.

The chain uses TRBV28 and TRBJ1-6, with D possibly being TRBD1 (5 bases). Germline loops: CDR1 MDHEN, CDR2 SYDVKM. Between the trimmed V and J ends, which lost 5 bases and 6 bases, there was a span of 11 bases. There are 14 residues in the CDR3. The CDR3 reads CASSPGASNSPLHF. Here the CDR3 DNA reads TGTGCCAGCAGTCCCGGGGCTTCTAATTCACCCCTCCACTTT.

The rearrangement joins TRBV5-1 to TRBJ2-7; 7 bases align to TRBD2. CDR1 SGHRS and CDR2 YFSETQ come from the germline V gene. Unmatched junction bases numbered 9, after V lost 4 bases and J lost 2 bases. The CDR3 is 15 amino acids. The CDR3 here is CASSPAAGVAYEQYF. CDR3 nucleotides: TGCGCCAGCAGCCCCGCGGCGGGAGTTGCCTACGAGCAGTACTTC. The whole variable domain, remainder taken from reference TRBV5-1 and TRBJ2-7, is KAGVTQTPRYLIKTRGQQVTLSCSPISGHRSVSWYQQTPGQGLQFLFEYFSETQRNKGNFPGRFSGRQFSNSRSEMNVSTLELGDSALYLCASSPAAGVAYEQYFGPGTRLTVT.

The genes are TRBV6-5 and TRBJ2-7, with TRBD2 matching 12 bases. The CDR3 runs to 15 residues. CDR1 and CDR2 from the germline V gene are MNHEY and SVGAGI. J gave up 1 base and V 6 bases, and 4 bases lay outside the gene matches. CDR3 nucleotides: TGTGCCAGCAGGGCCCTAGCGGGGGGGTCCTACGAGCAGTACTTC. Translated: CASRALAGGSYEQYF.

In this sample, this clone turned up a few times. The V and J genes are TRBV27 and TRBJ2-5; 9 bases align to TRBD1. There are 14 residues in the CDR3. Germline lookup yields CDR1 MNHEY and CDR2 SMNVEV (reference sequence). Trimming cost V 5 bases and J 4 bases; bases outside gene matches: 5. CDR3 sequence (DNA): TGTGCCAGCAGTCCGGACAGGGGAAGAGAGACCCAGTACTTC. This gives the protein CASSPDRGRETQYF.

The V call is TRBV18, the J call TRBJ2-7; D may be TRBD1 (7 bases). CDR3 size: 15 residues. Per germline, CDR1 KGHSH and CDR2 LQKENI. The V end lost 3 bases, the J end lost 9 bases, and 21 bases lay between the germline ends. The CDR3 DNA reads as TGTGCCAGCTCACCCATAGGCCAGGGGGGTTTGTCGCAGTACTTC. Protein: CASSPIGQGGLSQYF.

This chain links TRBV18 with TRBJ1-2; 8 nucleotides align to TRBD1. Germline V gene sequence: CDR1 KGHSH, CDR2 LQKENI. V gave up 3 bases and J gave up 7 bases; unmatched junction bases: 7. The CDR3 has 14 amino acids. CDR3 DNA: TGTGCCAGCTCACCGGGAGGACAGGGAGGTGGCTACACCTTC. Encoded protein: CASSPGGQGGGYTF.